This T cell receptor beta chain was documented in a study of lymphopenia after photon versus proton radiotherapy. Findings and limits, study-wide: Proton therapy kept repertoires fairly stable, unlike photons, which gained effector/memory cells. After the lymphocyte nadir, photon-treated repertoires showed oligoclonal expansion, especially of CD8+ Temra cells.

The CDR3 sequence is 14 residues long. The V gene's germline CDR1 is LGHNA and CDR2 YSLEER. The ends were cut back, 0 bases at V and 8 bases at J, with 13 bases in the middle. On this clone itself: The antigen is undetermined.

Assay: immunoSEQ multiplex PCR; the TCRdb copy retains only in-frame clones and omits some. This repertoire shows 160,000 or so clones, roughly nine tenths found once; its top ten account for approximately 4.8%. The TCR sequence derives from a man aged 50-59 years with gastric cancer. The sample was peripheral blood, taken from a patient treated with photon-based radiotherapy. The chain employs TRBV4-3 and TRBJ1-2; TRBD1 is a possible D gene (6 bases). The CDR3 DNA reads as TGCGCCAGCAGCCAAGAAGGGGGGCTAGGAGGCTACACCTTC. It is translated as CASSQEGGLGGYTF.